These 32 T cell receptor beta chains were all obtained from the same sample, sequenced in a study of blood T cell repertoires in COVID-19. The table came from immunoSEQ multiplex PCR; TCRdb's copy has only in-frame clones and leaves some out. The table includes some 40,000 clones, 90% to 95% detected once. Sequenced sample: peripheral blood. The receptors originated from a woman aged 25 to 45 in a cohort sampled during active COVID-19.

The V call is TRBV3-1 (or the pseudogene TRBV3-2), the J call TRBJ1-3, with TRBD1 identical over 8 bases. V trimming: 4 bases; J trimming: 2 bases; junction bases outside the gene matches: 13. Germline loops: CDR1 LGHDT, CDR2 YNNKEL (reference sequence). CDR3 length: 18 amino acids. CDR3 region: CASSRLNPGGPTGNTIYF. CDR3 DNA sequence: TGTGCCAGCAGCCGATTAAATCCAGGGGGCCCGACTGGAAACACCATATATTTT.

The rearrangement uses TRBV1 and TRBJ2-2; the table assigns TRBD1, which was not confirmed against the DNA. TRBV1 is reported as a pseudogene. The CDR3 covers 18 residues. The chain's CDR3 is CTSSQRGGRGEGTGELFF. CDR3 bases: TGCACCAGCAGCCAAAGAGGGGGCAGGGGCGAGGGCACCGGGGAGCTGTTTTTT.

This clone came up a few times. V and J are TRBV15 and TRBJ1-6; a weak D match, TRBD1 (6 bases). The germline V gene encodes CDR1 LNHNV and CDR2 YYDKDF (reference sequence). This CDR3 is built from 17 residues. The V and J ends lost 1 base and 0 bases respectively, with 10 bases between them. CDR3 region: CATSRVGGYSYNSPLHF. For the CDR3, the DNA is TGTGCCACCAGCAGAGTTGGGGGCTACTCCTATAATTCACCCCTCCACTTT.

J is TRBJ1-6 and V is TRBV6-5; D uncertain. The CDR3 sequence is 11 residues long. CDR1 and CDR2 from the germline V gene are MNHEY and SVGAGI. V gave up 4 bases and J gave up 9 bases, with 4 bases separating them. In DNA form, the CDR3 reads TGTGCCAGCAGTTCTAGTTCACCCCTCCACTTT. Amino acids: CASSSSSPLHF.

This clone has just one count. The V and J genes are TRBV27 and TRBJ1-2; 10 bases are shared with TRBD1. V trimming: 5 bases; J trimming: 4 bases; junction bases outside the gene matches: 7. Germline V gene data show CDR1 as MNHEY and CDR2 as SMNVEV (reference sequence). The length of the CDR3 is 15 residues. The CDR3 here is CASSGTGATGYGYTF. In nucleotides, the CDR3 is TGTGCCAGCAGTGGGACAGGGGCTACTGGCTATGGCTACACCTTC.

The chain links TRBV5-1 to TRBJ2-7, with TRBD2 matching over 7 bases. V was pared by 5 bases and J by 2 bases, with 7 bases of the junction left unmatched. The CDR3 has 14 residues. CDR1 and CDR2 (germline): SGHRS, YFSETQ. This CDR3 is CASRGAGIAYEQYF. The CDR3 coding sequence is TGCGCCAGCAGAGGAGCGGGGATCGCCTACGAGCAGTACTTC.

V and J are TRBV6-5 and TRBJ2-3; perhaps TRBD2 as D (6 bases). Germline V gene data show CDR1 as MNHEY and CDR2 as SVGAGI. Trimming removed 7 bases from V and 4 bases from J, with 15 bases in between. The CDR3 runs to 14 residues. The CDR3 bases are TGTGCCAGCATGTCGGGGGAAGGGGCAGATACGCAGTATTTT. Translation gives CASMSGEGADTQYF.

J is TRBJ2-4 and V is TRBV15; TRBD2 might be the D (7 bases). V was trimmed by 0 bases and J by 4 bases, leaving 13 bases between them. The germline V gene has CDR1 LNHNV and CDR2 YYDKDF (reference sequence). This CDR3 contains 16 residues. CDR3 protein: CATSRDPRGGKNIQYF. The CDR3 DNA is TGTGCCACCAGCAGAGATCCCAGGGGAGGGAAAAACATTCAGTACTTC.

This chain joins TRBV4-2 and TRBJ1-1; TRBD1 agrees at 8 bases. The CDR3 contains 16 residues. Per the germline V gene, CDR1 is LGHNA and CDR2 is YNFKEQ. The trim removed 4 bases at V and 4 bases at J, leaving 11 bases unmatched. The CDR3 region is CASSPQPAGGRTEAFF. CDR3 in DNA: TGTGCCAGCAGCCCCCAACCTGCAGGGGGCCGCACTGAAGCTTTCTTT.

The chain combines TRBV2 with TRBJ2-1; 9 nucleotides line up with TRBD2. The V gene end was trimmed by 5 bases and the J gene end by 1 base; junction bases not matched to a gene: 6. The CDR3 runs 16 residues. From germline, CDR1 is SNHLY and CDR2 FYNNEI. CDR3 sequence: CASSPPGLASYNEQFF. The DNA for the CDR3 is TGTGCCAGCAGTCCTCCGGGACTAGCATCCTACAATGAGCAGTTCTTC.

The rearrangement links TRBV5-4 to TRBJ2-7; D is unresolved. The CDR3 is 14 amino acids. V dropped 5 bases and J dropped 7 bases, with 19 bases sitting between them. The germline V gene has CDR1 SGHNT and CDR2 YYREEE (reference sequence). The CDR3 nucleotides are TGTGCCAGCAGTGCCGTATCTCCTACGATGGAGCAGTACTTC. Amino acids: CASSAVSPTMEQYF.

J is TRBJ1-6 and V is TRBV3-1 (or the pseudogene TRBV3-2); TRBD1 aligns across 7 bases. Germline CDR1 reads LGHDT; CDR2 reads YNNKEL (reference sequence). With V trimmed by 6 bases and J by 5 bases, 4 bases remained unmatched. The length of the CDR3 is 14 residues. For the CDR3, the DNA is TGTGCCAGCAGGCCCACAGGGGATAATTCACCCCTCCACTTT. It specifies CASRPTGDNSPLHF.

DNA of the CDR3: TGTGCCAGCAGCTCGCTCGGGGACAGTTTCTCTGGGGCCAACGTCCTGACTTTC. This gives the protein CASSSLGDSFSGANVLTF. The chain joins TRBV7-8 to TRBJ2-6; TRBD1 aligns across 7 bases. CDR1 SGHVS and CDR2 FQNEAQ come from the germline V gene. V lost 4 bases to trimming and J lost 0 bases; unmatched junction nucleotides: 9. The CDR3 loop spans 18 amino acids. Based on the CDR3 plus reference TRBV7-8 and TRBJ2-6, the full variable domain is GAGVSQSPRYKVAKRGQDVALRCDPISGHVSLFWYQQALGQGPEFLTYFQNEAQLDKSGLPSDRFFAERPEGSVSTLKIQRTQQEDSAVYLCASSSLGDSFSGANVLTFGAGSRLTVL.

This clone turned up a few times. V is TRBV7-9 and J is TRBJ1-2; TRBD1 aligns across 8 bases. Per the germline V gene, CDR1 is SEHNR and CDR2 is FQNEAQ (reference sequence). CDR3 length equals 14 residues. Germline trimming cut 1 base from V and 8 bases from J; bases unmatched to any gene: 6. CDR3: CASSLGGQAEGYTF. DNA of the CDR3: TGTGCCAGCAGCTTAGGGGGACAGGCGGAGGGCTACACCTTC.

The CDR3 is CASSPYRDRGPLGGEQYF. CDR3 nucleotide sequence: TGTGCCAGCAGCCCCTACCGGGACAGGGGCCCTCTGGGAGGCGAGCAGTACTTC. The V gene is TRBV7-6, the J gene TRBJ2-7; 10 nucleotides agree with TRBD1. This CDR3 is built from 18 residues. V shed 5 bases, J shed 6 bases, and the junction held 19 bases outside the gene matches. The germline V gene encodes CDR1 SGHVS and CDR2 FNYEAQ.

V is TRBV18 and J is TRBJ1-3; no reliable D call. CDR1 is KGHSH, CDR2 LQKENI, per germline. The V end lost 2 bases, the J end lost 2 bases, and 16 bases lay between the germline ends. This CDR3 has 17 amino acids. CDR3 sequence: CASSPIHQTDTGNTIYF. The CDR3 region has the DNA TGTGCCAGCTCACCAATCCATCAAACTGACACTGGAAACACCATATATTTT.

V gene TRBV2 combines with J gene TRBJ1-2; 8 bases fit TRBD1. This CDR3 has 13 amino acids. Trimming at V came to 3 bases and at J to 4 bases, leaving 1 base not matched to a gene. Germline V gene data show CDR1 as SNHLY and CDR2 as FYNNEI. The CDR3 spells CASSDGQGYGYTF. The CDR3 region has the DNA TGTGCCAGCAGTGATGGACAGGGCTATGGCTACACCTTC.

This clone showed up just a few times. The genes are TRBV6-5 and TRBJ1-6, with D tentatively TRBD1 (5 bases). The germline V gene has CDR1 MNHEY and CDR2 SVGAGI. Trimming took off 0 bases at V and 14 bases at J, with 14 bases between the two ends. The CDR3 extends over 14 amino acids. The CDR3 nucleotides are TGTGCCAGCAGTTACTCGGGGGGGGACTCGGCCCTCCACTTT. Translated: CASSYSGGDSALHF.

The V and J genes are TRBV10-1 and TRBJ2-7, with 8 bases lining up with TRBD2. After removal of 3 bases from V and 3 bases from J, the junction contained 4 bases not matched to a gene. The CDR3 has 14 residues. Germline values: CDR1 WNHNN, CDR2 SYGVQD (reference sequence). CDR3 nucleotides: TGCGCCAGCAGTGAAACCGGGAGGGTCTACGAGCAGTACTTC. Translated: CASSETGRVYEQYF.

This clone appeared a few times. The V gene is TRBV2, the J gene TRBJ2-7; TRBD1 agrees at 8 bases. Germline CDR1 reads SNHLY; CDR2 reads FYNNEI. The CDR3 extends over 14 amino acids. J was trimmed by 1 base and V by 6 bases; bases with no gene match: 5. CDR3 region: CASRMDRVSYEQYF. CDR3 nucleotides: TGTGCCAGCAGGATGGACAGGGTTTCCTACGAGCAGTACTTC.

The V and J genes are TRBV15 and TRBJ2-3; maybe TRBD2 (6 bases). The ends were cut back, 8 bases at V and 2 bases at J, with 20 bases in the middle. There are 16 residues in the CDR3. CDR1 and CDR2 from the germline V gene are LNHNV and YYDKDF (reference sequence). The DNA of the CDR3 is TGTGCCACCGGGAAAAGCCGGGGACTCCACACAGATACGCAGTATTTT. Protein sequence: CATGKSRGLHTDTQYF.

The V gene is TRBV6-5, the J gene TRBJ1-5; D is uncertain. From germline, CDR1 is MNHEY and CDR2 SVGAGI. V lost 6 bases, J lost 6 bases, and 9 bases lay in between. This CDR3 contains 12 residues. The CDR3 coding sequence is TGTGCCAGCAGGTTCCCGGGTCAGCCCCAGCATTTT. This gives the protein CASRFPGQPQHF.

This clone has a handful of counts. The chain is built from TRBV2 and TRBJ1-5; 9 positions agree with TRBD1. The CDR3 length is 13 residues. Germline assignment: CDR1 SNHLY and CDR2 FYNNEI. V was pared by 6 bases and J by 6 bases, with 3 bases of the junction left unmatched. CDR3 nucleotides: TGTGCCAGCAGCCCGACAGGGGGTCAGCCCCAGCATTTT. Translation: CASSPTGGQPQHF.

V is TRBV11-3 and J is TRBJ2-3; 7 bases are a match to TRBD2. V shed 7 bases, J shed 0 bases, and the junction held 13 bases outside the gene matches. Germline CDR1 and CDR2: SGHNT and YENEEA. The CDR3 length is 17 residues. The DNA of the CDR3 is TGTGCCAGCACCCGGAACCGGCGGGAGTGGAGCACAGATACGCAGTATTTT. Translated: CASTRNRREWSTDTQYF.

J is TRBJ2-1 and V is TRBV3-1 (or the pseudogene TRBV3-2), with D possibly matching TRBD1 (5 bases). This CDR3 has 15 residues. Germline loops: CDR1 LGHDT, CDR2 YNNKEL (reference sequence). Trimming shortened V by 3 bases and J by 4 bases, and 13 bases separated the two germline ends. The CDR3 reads CASSQYQGRYNEQFF. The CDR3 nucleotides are TGTGCCAGCAGCCAGTATCAGGGCAGATACAATGAGCAGTTCTTC.

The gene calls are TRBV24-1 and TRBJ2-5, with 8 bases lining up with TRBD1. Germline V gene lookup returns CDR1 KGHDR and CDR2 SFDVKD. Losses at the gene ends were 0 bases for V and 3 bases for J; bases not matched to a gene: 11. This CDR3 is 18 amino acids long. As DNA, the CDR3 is TGTGCCACCAGTGATTTGAAAGTCCCGGGACAGGCTAAAGAGACCCAGTACTTC. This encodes CATSDLKVPGQAKETQYF.

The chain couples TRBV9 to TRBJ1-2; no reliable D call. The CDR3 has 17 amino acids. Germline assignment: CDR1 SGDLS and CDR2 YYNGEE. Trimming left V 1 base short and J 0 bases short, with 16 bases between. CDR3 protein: CASSVSGRESPNYGYTF. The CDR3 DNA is TGTGCCAGCAGCGTAAGCGGGAGGGAGTCCCCTAACTATGGCTACACCTTC.

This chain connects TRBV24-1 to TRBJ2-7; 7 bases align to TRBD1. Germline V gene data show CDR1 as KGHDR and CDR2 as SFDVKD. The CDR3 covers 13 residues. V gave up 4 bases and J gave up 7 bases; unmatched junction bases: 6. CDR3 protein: CATSDPDREEQYF. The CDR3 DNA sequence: TGTGCCACCAGTGACCCCGACAGGGAGGAGCAGTACTTC.

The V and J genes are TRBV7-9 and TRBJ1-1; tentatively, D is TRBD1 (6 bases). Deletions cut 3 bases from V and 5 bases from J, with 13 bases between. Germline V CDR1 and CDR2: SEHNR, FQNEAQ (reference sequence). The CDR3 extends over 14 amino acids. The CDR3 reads CASSFAGAGTEAFF. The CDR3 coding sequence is TGTGCCAGCAGCTTCGCGGGGGCAGGTACTGAAGCTTTCTTT.

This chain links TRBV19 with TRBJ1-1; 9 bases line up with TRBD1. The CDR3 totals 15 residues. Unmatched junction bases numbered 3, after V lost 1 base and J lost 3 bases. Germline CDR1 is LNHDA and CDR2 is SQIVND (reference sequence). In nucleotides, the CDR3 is TGTGCCAGTAGTATAGCTTGGACAGGGGACACTGAAGCTTTCTTT. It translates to CASSIAWTGDTEAFF.

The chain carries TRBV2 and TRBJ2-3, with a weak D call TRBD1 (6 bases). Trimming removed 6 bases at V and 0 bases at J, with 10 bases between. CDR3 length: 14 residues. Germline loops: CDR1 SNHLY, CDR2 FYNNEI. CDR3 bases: TGTGCCAGCAGCAACAGGGTTAGCACAGATACGCAGTATTTT. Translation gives CASSNRVSTDTQYF. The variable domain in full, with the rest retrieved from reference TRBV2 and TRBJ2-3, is EPEVTQTPSHQVTQMGQEVILRCVPISNHLYFYWYRQILGQKVEFLVSFYNNEISEKSEIFDDQFSVERPDGSNFTLKIRSTKLEDSAMYFCASSNRVSTDTQYFGPGTRLTVL.

In DNA form, the CDR3 reads TGTGCCAGCAGTTCAGGGACAGGGTTCTCCAATGAGCAGTTCTTC. Protein: CASSSGTGFSNEQFF. The chain joins TRBV28 to TRBJ2-1; 9 nucleotides match TRBD1. J gave up 6 bases and V 4 bases, and 7 bases lay outside the gene matches. There are 15 residues in the CDR3. Germline V CDR1 and CDR2: MDHEN, SYDVKM.